This entry features one T cell receptor (beta chain) sequence. This clonotype has a count of ten or more. Which antigen it targets is not known. No base quality information exists; no much larger clone differs at one position. Sample treatment or condition, as interpreted from the label and publication: allogeneic hematopoietic cell transplantation with graft depleted of TCRalphabeta T cells and CD19 B cells. TCRalphabeta/CD19-depleted allogeneic hematopoietic cell grafts were given to the transplant recipients, all of whom were children. The data derive from a study of T-cell reconstitution after alpha-beta-depleted transplantation in children listed by TCRdb under 2016. For the study in its entirety: Using TCR repertoire profiling, the study followed T-cell immune reconstitution in a quantitative way in children after TCRalphabeta/CD19-depleted allogeneic hematopoietic cell transplantation. The paper as a whole reports these results and caveats: Hyperexpanded clone frequencies declined over subsequent months; after one year, T-cell counts and TCRbeta diversity were mostly attributed to newly produced T cells. About two months after transplant, the apparently early recovery of alphabetaT-cell counts reportedly depended on just several hundred clones that had expanded rapidly and came from non-depleted graft cells. In some patients, the high TCRbeta diversity seen at day 60 was put down to recipient T cells and intrathymic progenitors that had survived conditioning.

Library construction relied on PCR. The sample was run on an Illumina HiSeq 2500. TCR library preparation used molecular barcoding, with unique molecular identifiers applied to normalize quantification of the TCRbeta repertoire. TCRdb reprocessing: public reads trimmed at Q25 with fastp, clones called with MiXCR, in-frame beta chains kept. Rows matching on CDR3 protein sequence are summarized as one entry with the most common DNA and genes. The sample table records some 200,000 distinct CDR3 sequences; approximately 6% of these occur just once. The biggest ten clones account for roughly 4.8% of the sample. Sequenced material: PBMCs, taken before TCRalphabeta/CD19-depleted stem cell transplant. The source is a girl less than two years old with combined immunodeficiency, due to receive a stem cell transplant.

The sequenced DNA is TGCAGTGCTGTTCTTCCATCCTACAATGAGCAGTTCTTC. Translation gives CSAVLPSYNEQFF. The rearranged chain carries TRBV20-1 and TRBJ2-1; the D gene cannot be named for sure. The CDR3, cysteine through phenylalanine, is 13 amino acids long. Of all the DNA, just the CDR3 is kept, 39 bases in frame from base 1. At the junction V is shortened by 5 bases and J by 1 base, with 9 bases in between. As encoded in the germline V gene (reference sequence), CDR1 is DFQATT while CDR2 is SNEGSKA.